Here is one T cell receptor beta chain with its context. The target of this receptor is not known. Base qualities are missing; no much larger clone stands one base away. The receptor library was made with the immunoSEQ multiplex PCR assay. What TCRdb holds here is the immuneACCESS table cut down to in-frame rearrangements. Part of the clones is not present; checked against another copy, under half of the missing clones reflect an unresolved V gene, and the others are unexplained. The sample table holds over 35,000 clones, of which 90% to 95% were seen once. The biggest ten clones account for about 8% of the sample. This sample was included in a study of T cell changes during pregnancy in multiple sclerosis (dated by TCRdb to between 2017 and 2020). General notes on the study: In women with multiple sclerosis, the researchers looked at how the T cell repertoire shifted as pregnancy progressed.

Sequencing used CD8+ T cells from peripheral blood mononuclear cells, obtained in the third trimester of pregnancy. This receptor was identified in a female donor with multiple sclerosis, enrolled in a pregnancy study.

The nucleotide sequence is TGTGCCAGCAGTTTAGGCAGGGTGTCCGGGGGGCATAGCAATCAGCCCCAGCATTTT. Translated, it gives CASSLGRVSGGHSNQPQHF. The chain joins TRBV28 to TRBJ1-5; TRBD1 is perhaps the D gene, given 6 matching bases. Trimming removed 2 bases from V and 0 bases from J, leaving 20 bases between the germline ends. There are 19 amino acids in the CDR3, from cysteine to phenylalanine inclusive. The DNA shown is the 57-base CDR3, in frame from base 1. CDR1 and CDR2 were assigned from the germline V gene as MDHEN and SYDVKM.